Below are 9 T cell receptor beta chains sequenced from a single sample in a study of blood T cell repertoires in COVID-19. Repertoires were generated with immunoSEQ multiplex PCR, while TCRdb's copy carries only in-frame clones and drops some. The table records tens of thousands of clones, 65% to 80% of them present only once. The sequenced material came from peripheral blood. These TCRs come from a man aged 65 to 79 with acute or convalescent COVID-19.

The gene calls are TRBV6-1 and TRBJ1-2; D perhaps matches TRBD1 (5 bases). The CDR3 loop spans 14 amino acids. Deletions cut 0 bases from V and 4 bases from J, with 9 bases between. Germline V gives CDR1 MNHNS, CDR2 SASEGT. Here the CDR3 DNA reads TGTGCCAGCAGTGAAGCAGGGGAGGCCTATGGCTACACCTTC. It encodes CASSEAGEAYGYTF.

J is TRBJ2-3 and V is TRBV7-9; D is unclear. V was pared by 6 bases and J by 5 bases, with 9 bases between. The CDR3 is made up of 12 amino acids. Germline V CDR1 and CDR2: SEHNR, FQNEAQ (reference sequence). The CDR3 DNA is TGTGCCAGCAGACGCAGGCAAGATACGCAGTATTTT. Encoded protein: CASRRRQDTQYF.

The chain combines TRBV28 with TRBJ1-2, with 9 positions matching TRBD1. Germline-derived CDR1 and CDR2 are MDHEN and SYDVKM. This CDR3 comprises 13 residues. The V and J ends lost 2 bases and 8 bases, in that order; junction bases with no gene match: 3. The CDR3 region is CASSLLDRGGYTF. The CDR3 DNA reads TGTGCCAGCAGTTTACTGGACAGGGGCGGCTACACCTTC.

V usage is TRBV2 and J usage is TRBJ2-7; 7 bases map to TRBD1. Germline V gives CDR1 SNHLY, CDR2 FYNNEI. With V trimmed by 7 bases and J by 0 bases, 12 bases remained unmatched. The CDR3 length is 16 residues. The CDR3 sequence: CASIGKSRGNSYEQYV. In nucleotides, the CDR3 is TGTGCCAGCATTGGGAAATCCAGGGGGAACTCCTACGAGCAGTACGTC.

V and J are TRBV2 and TRBJ2-4; 7 positions match TRBD1. In germline, CDR1 is SNHLY, CDR2 FYNNEI. V trimming: 6 bases; J trimming: 5 bases; junction bases outside the gene matches: 4. This CDR3 has 13 amino acids. CDR3 nucleotide sequence: TGTGCCAGCAGACCCGGGACAGAAAACATTCAGTACTTC. As protein: CASRPGTENIQYF.

The chain links TRBV4-1 to TRBJ2-5; possibly TRBD2 for D (5 bases). This CDR3 has 15 amino acids. CDR1 and CDR2 (germline): MGHRA, YSYEKL. Trimming took 4 bases from V and 1 from J, leaving 13 bases between them. This CDR3 is CASSPNGLRQETQYF. The CDR3 DNA reads as TGCGCCAGCAGCCCGAATGGACTCCGCCAAGAGACCCAGTACTTC.

J is TRBJ2-1 and V is TRBV2; 8 bases line up with TRBD2. Germline lookup yields CDR1 SNHLY and CDR2 FYNNEI. Losses at the gene ends were 4 bases for V and 8 bases for J; bases not matched to a gene: 4. The CDR3 runs to 13 residues. The CDR3 here is CASSAGGLHEQFF. CDR3 nucleotide sequence: TGTGCCAGCAGTGCGGGGGGGCTTCATGAGCAGTTCTTC.

V and J are TRBV10-2 and TRBJ2-5, with 9 bases identical to TRBD2. Trimming took 5 bases from V and 4 from J; bases not matched to a gene: 11. The germline V gene has CDR1 WSHSY and CDR2 SAAADI. This CDR3 has 16 residues. The CDR3 spells CASSQVRRGGRETQYF. CDR3 bases: TGCGCCAGCAGTCAGGTCCGGCGGGGGGGCCGAGAGACCCAGTACTTC.

CDR3 sequence reads: CASSHDRGINYGYTF. The DNA for the CDR3 is TGTGCCAGCAGCCATGACAGGGGGATAAACTATGGCTACACCTTC. The chain joins TRBV5-6 to TRBJ1-2, with TRBD1 matching 9 bases. The CDR3 sequence is 15 residues long. Germline loops: CDR1 SGHDT, CDR2 YYEEEE. Trimming took 4 bases from V and 2 from J; bases not matched to a gene: 6.